Below are 6 T cell receptor beta chains sequenced from a single sample in a study of CD8 T cells in Susac syndrome. The RNA, about 0.45 to 1 ug, was put through reverse transcription using random hexamers. One entry per CDR3 protein results from TCRdb running MiXCR on the immunoSEQ multiplex PCR reads. The sample consists of 150,000 to 200,000 distinct CDR3 sequences, 93% of them appearing once. The sequenced sample consisted of CD4+ T cells from PBMCs. All receptors come from a human donor in good health.

This clonotype has just one count. The rearrangement uses TRBV7-8 and TRBJ1-2, with D unclear. Germline assignment: CDR1 SGHVS and CDR2 FQNEAQ. The CDR3 extends over 13 amino acids. V gave up 0 bases and J gave up 4 bases, with 6 bases separating them. CDR3 sequence: CASSLALSYGYTF. The DNA for the CDR3 is TGTGCCAGCAGCTTAGCCCTCAGCTATGGCTACACCTTC. Variable domain in full (rest from reference TRBV7-8 and TRBJ1-2): GAGVSQSPRYKVAKRGQDVALRCDPISGHVSLFWYQQALGQGPEFLTYFQNEAQLDKSGLPSDRFFAERPEGSVSTLKIQRTQQEDSAVYLCASSLALSYGYTFGSGTRLTVV.

The rearrangement uses TRBV30 and TRBJ1-1; no definite D call. Germline-derived CDR1 and CDR2 are GTSNPN and SVGIG (reference sequence). V lost 2 bases, J lost 2 bases, and 6 bases lay in between. CDR3 length equals 12 residues. The CDR3 DNA reads TGTGCCTGGAGTAACAGAAACACTGAAGCTTTCTTT. As protein: CAWSNRNTEAFF.

This clonotype was counted a few times. The rearrangement links TRBV27 to TRBJ2-3, with 7 bases lining up with TRBD2. After removal of 3 bases from V and 2 bases from J, the junction contained 2 bases not matched to a gene. The CDR3 totals 14 residues. Germline loops: CDR1 MNHEY, CDR2 SMNVEV (reference sequence). Here the CDR3 reads CASSLGGFTDTQYF. The CDR3 nucleotides read TGTGCCAGCAGTTTGGGGGGGTTCACAGATACGCAGTATTTT.

J is TRBJ2-7 and V is TRBV18; no reliable D call. V was shortened by 2 bases and J by 2 bases, with 10 bases between the two germline ends. Germline assignment: CDR1 KGHSH and CDR2 LQKENI. The CDR3 sequence is 14 residues long. The CDR3 bases are TGTGCCAGCTCACCAAGGCGATCGGCCTACGAGCAGTACTTC. Its translation: CASSPRRSAYEQYF.

The genes are TRBV7-9 and TRBJ1-1, with D possibly TRBD1 on 5 matching bases. Germline lookup yields CDR1 SEHNR and CDR2 FQNEAQ (reference sequence). The CDR3 loop spans 14 amino acids. V was shortened by 6 bases and J by 4 bases, with 15 bases between the two germline ends. CDR3 nucleotide sequence: TGTGCCAGCAGTTACGGGACGGGGTTCACTGAAGCTTTCTTT. Its protein product is CASSYGTGFTEAFF.

The rearrangement links TRBV29-1 to TRBJ2-1; 8 nucleotides match TRBD2. Germline lookup yields CDR1 SQVTM and CDR2 ANQGSEA. Trimming at V came to 0 bases and at J to 0 bases, leaving 7 bases not matched to a gene. This CDR3 region has 17 residues. The CDR3, as DNA: TGCAGCGTTGAAGATCCCCGACTAGCGAACTCCTACAATGAGCAGTTCTTC. Translated, it gives CSVEDPRLANSYNEQFF.